The subject of this entry is one T cell receptor beta chain. Its specific antigen is unknown. No quality values exist for individual bases; no much larger clone is one base distant. Using the deep immunoSEQ assay, TCR CDR3 regions were amplified from genomic DNA by multiplex PCR. Extracted genomic DNA from each cell subset was distributed evenly across all wells of several immunoSEQ 96-well plates, and each plate was treated as a replicate. For sorted subsets, 200 to 250 ng genomic DNA, equal to tens of thousands of T cell genomes, was loaded into each replicate PCR. Purified libraries were quantified with a Qubit 3.0 fluorometer, sized on a Bioanalyzer 2100, and re-quantified with the KAPA Library Quantification kit. Every immunoSEQ 96-well plate was sequenced on a separate single-read 150-cycle Illumina NextSeq 550 flow cell. The paper's processing steps were these. The immunoSEQ output contained only junctional sequences without quality scores, so filtering could not match that applied to full-length reads. To assign V/J genes and CDR3, sequences were annotated using PyIR, a Python wrapper for IgBLAST v1.9, with IMGT germline references. Reads with weak V/J assignments (E-value above 1e-6), missing CDR3, stop codons, out-of-frame junctions, or ambiguous translated residues were removed. A V3J clonotype was defined by an identical inferred V gene, J gene, and CDR3 amino acid sequence. Percentage overlap between repertoires was computed as shared unique clonotypes divided by the size of the smaller repertoire. Three approaches were used to assess repertoire richness: RTK rarefaction, the Chao1 estimator, and Recon v2.1 estimates of unobserved clonotypes. For all TCRbeta clonotypes obtained by the gDNA method from a few donors, generation probabilities were computed with OLGA. In its TCRdb copy, this immuneACCESS table keeps in-frame sequences only and misses some clones. Where compared with another copy, unresolved V genes explain less than half of these, and the others have no known cause. V, J and clone size derive from that table, while D and trimming were established from the DNA sequence. This sample lists over 2 million clones; around 93% were detected once. About 0.36% of the sample comes from the top ten.

These data originate in a study of shared clonotypes between healthy human individuals (dated by TCRdb to the early 2020s). Study-wide context: Three men and two women, aged 18 to 49 years, made up the cohort. Blood TCR repertoires of a handful of healthy adults were deeply sequenced to estimate repertoire size and the extent of clonotype sharing between individuals. To increase sequencing depth and limit assay-specific biases, TCR repertoire library preparation and sequencing were carried out by different laboratories using diverse techniques. Each donor's leukapheresis produced roughly between roughly 0.85 and 9.5 billion PBMCs. For each donor, three plates each were used for CD4 naive and CD4 memory, two plates were used for CD8 naive, and one plate was used for CD8 memory. What the authors observed across the whole study: Compared with non-shared clonotypes, clonotypes shared by all four sorted-subset donors had higher generation probabilities. Only blood was sampled, and tissue TCR repertoires likely differ from those in blood. Naive subsets generally had larger estimated clonotype richness than memory subsets did. About 5% of naive CD4, 3.5% of naive CD8, about 2.4% of memory CD4, and approximately 0.39% of memory CD8 clonotypes were shared across four donors. Pairwise subsampling led to the expectation that sequencing depth would affect the degree of clonotype sharing among donors. The genetic and exposure-history diversity represented was limited by the small number of donors. Incomplete sequencing was indicated by rarefaction of sorted-subset datasets, despite the large sequencing depth.

The donors were healthy, HIV-negative adults with no recently reported acute infections or vaccinations. Only Caucasian adults living in Nashville, Tennessee, USA were represented among the donors. CD4+ T cells were enriched by magnetic negative selection; naive cells were then positively selected on CD45RA, and the negative fraction formed the memory subset. After blood collection by leukapheresis, PBMCs were isolated using Ficoll-Histopaque density gradient centrifugation and then cryopreserved in the vapor phase of liquid nitrogen. Analytical flow cytometry was used to check the purity and quantity of every magnetically sorted T cell population. Genomic DNA was isolated from each sorted fraction and quantified by UV absorbance on a Nanodrop 2000c. From its cysteine to its phenylalanine, the CDR3 spans 12 amino acids. CDR3 DNA only is kept here, 36 bases in frame from base 1. As encoded in the germline V gene, CDR1 is MDHEN while CDR2 is SYDVKM. V is clipped by 7 bases and J by 2 bases, and the sequence between their germline boundaries is 9 bases long.

The clonotype was recovered from a man aged 18 to 30 in good health. Some clones in this sample may be carry-over from other donors' samples. The material sequenced was naive CD4+ T cells from PBMCs. The cell subset or site label corresponds to: CD45RA+ positively selected. The chain uses TRBV28 and TRBJ2-7, with no confident D gene call. The sequenced DNA is TGTGCCAGCACGACAAGTCCCTACGAGCAGTACTTC. Translated, this is CASTTSPYEQYF. With the rest looked up from the reference TRBV28 and TRBJ2-7 genes rather than sequenced, the full variable domain is DVKVTQSSRYLVKRTGEKVFLECVQDMDHENMFWYRQDPGLGLRLIYFSYDVKMKEKGDIPEGYSVSREKKERFSLILESASTNQTSMYLCASTTSPYEQYFGPGTRLTVT.